These 20 T cell receptor beta chains originate from one sample sequenced in a study of control samples from healthy donors and cancer patients (dated by TCRdb to between 2020 and 2021). To prepare the library, the immunoSEQ multiplex PCR assay was applied. The source is immuneACCESS, and TCRdb retained only in-frame sequences with V and J called. Part of the clones is not carried over; for the studies checked, unresolved V genes explain less than half of this, and the remainder is unexplained. Recorded for this sample are roughly 450,000 clones; 90% of them occurred a single time. The top ten clonotypes cover 5% to 7% of the sample. Sequenced input: PBMCs. The receptors stem from a middle-aged man with head and neck cancer.

V and J are TRBV30 and TRBJ1-6; no reliable D call. The CDR3 sequence is 12 residues long. V lost 4 bases, J lost 7 bases, and 8 bases lay in between. Germline CDR1 GTSNPN, CDR2 SVGIG (reference sequence). CDR3 nucleotide sequence: TGTGCCTGGACGGGTTCCAATTCACCCCTCCACTTT. The encoded protein is CAWTGSNSPLHF.

This clone was detected once. The gene calls are TRBV19 and TRBJ2-7, with D possibly TRBD2 on 6 matching bases. This CDR3 has 14 amino acids. CDR1 LNHDA and CDR2 SQIVND come from the germline V gene (reference sequence). V was trimmed by 10 bases and J by 0 bases, leaving 16 bases between them. The CDR3 DNA follows: TGTGCCACCGCAAGCGGGCGCAGCTCCTACGAGCAGTACTTC. Residues: CATASGRSSYEQYF. Drawing the rest from reference TRBV19 and TRBJ2-7, the complete variable domain is DGGITQSPKYLFRKEGQNVTLSCEQNLNHDAMYWYRQDPGQGLRLIYYSQIVNDFQKGDIAEGYSVSREKKESFPLTVTSAQKNPTAFYLCATASGRSSYEQYFGPGTRLTVT.

As DNA, the CDR3 is TGTGCCAGCGCCTTTAAGGATGAGCAGTTCTTC. Its translation: CASAFKDEQFF. The V gene is TRBV9, the J gene TRBJ2-1; unclear D gene. Trimming cost V 7 bases and J 8 bases, with 10 bases left between them. The CDR3 sequence is 11 residues long. Looked up from germline, CDR1 is SGDLS and CDR2 is YYNGEE.

The chain employs TRBV24-1 and TRBJ2-3; D may be TRBD2 (5 bases). Germline lookup yields CDR1 KGHDR and CDR2 SFDVKD. The V and J ends lost 4 bases and 3 bases respectively, with 10 bases between them. The CDR3 runs 14 residues. CDR3 in DNA: TGTGCCACCAGTGACCCCACGGGGACAGATACGCAGTATTTT. Encoded protein: CATSDPTGTDTQYF.

The CDR3 DNA follows: TGCGCCAGCAGCGCTAGCGGGGGAAACACCGGGGAGCTGTTTTTT. Translating gives CASSASGGNTGELFF. V gene TRBV5-1 combines with J gene TRBJ2-2; TRBD2 agrees at 10 bases. CDR1 is SGHRS and CDR2 is YFSETQ in the germline V gene. V lost 4 bases to trimming and J lost 2 bases; unmatched junction nucleotides: 2. CDR3 size: 15 residues.

The chain has TRBV6-4 and TRBJ1-1; D is unresolved. The CDR3 has 13 residues. From germline, CDR1 is MRHNA and CDR2 SNTAGT. Trimming left V 4 bases short and J 1 base short, with 7 bases between. CDR3 amino acids: CASSVEGNTEAFF. CDR3 sequence (DNA): TGTGCCAGCAGTGTTGAGGGGAACACTGAAGCTTTCTTT.

This clone was seen once. The chain links TRBV24-1 to TRBJ1-5; no clear D. The ends were cut back, 3 bases at V and 5 bases at J, with 10 bases in the middle. CDR3 length equals 14 residues. Germline V CDR1 and CDR2: KGHDR, SFDVKD. The CDR3 sequence: CATSDITWDQPQHF. The CDR3 nucleotides are TGTGCCACCAGTGATATAACATGGGATCAGCCCCAGCATTTT.

The genes are TRBV2 and TRBJ2-1; D may correspond to TRBD1 or TRBD2 (5 bases each). Per the germline V gene, CDR1 is SNHLY and CDR2 is FYNNEI. The CDR3 extends over 13 amino acids. Trimming removed 7 bases at V and 5 bases at J, with 12 bases between. The CDR3 sequence is CASMLGVNNEQFF. The DNA of the CDR3 is TGTGCCAGCATGTTGGGGGTTAACAATGAGCAGTTCTTC.

The chain joins TRBV2 to TRBJ2-5; no reliable D call. CDR1 SNHLY and CDR2 FYNNEI come from the germline V gene. The CDR3 is made up of 14 amino acids. The ends were cut back, 5 bases at V and 4 bases at J, with 14 bases in the middle. The CDR3 region is CASSYVGHSETQYF. CDR3 nucleotide sequence: TGTGCCAGCAGTTACGTGGGCCACTCAGAGACCCAGTACTTC. The full variable domain, with the rest looked up from reference TRBV2 and TRBJ2-5, is EPEVTQTPSHQVTQMGQEVILRCVPISNHLYFYWYRQILGQKVEFLVSFYNNEISEKSEIFDDQFSVERPDGSNFTLKIRSTKLEDSAMYFCASSYVGHSETQYFGPGTRLLVL.

This chain uses TRBV3-1 (or the pseudogene TRBV3-2) with TRBJ1-6; D possibly corresponds to TRBD1 (5 bases). The CDR3 consists of 16 residues. The V end was cut by 0 bases, the J end by 7 bases, with 13 bases between. Germline CDR1 reads LGHDT; CDR2 reads YNNKEL (reference sequence). The CDR3 here is CASSQDWDRRNSPLHF. CDR3 DNA sequence: TGTGCCAGCAGCCAAGATTGGGACCGACGGAATTCACCCCTCCACTTT.

The chain employs TRBV10-3 and TRBJ1-1; no clear D. This CDR3 region has 14 residues. V lost 5 bases and J 8 bases, leaving 18 bases between the germline ends. Germline V gene sequence: CDR1 ENHRY, CDR2 SYGVKD. The CDR3 reads CAISLRLPEGEAFF. Here the CDR3 DNA reads TGTGCCATCAGTCTGAGATTACCGGAGGGCGAAGCTTTCTTT.

This chain connects TRBV5-1 to TRBJ1-1, with a weak D call TRBD1 (6 bases). V was shortened by 4 bases and J by 4 bases, with 14 bases between the two germline ends. Germline CDR1 is SGHRS and CDR2 is YFSETQ. This CDR3 has 14 amino acids. CDR3 protein: CASSPGRGGTEAFF. The CDR3 nucleotides read TGCGCCAGCAGCCCGGGCAGGGGTGGCACTGAAGCTTTCTTT.

V gene TRBV5-1 combines with J gene TRBJ2-5, with D possibly TRBD1 on 6 matching bases. The CDR3 runs to 14 residues. Germline assignment: CDR1 SGHRS and CDR2 YFSETQ. V lost 0 bases and J lost 4, with 10 bases in between. The CDR3 nucleotides are TGCGCCAGCAGCTTGGACAGGGTTGGAGAGACCCAGTACTTC. Its protein is CASSLDRVGETQYF.

V and J are TRBV28 and TRBJ2-7; D could derive from TRBD1 or TRBD2 (5 bases each). V was shortened by 7 bases and J by 0 bases, with 10 bases between the two germline ends. From germline, CDR1 is MDHEN and CDR2 SYDVKM. The CDR3 runs to 13 residues. The CDR3 DNA follows: TGTGCCAGCATCCGGGACCACTCCTACGAGCAGTACTTC. This codes for CASIRDHSYEQYF.

The rearrangement uses TRBV9 and TRBJ1-2; 9 bases are a match to TRBD1. CDR1 SGDLS and CDR2 YYNGEE come from the germline V gene. The CDR3 runs to 16 residues. V gave up 4 bases and J gave up 2 bases; unmatched junction bases: 9. The CDR3 DNA sequence: TGTGCCAGCAGCACGGGACAGGGTCTTCTAAACTATGGCTACACCTTC. Translating it yields CASSTGQGLLNYGYTF.

V is TRBV6-2 or TRBV6-3 and J is TRBJ1-5, with 8 bases fitting TRBD1. CDR3 length: 16 residues. Germline CDR1 and CDR2: MNHEY and SVGEGT. Trimming took 5 bases from V and 4 from J; bases not matched to a gene: 10. The CDR3 sequence is CASSDRQGTLNQPQHF. As DNA, the CDR3 is TGTGCCAGCAGTGACCGACAGGGGACCTTAAATCAGCCCCAGCATTTT.

The gene calls are TRBV13 and TRBJ2-7; 11 bases fit TRBD1. The trim removed 5 bases at V and 3 bases at J, leaving 9 bases unmatched. The germline V gene has CDR1 PRHDT and CDR2 FYEKMQ (reference sequence). The CDR3 is made up of 16 amino acids. CDR3 protein: CASSPLGDRGNYEQYF. The DNA for the CDR3 is TGTGCCAGCAGCCCTTTGGGGGACAGGGGGAACTACGAGCAGTACTTC.

V usage is TRBV6-6 and J usage is TRBJ2-7; 8 nucleotides match TRBD2. The CDR3 contains 16 residues. The germline gives CDR1 MNHNY, CDR2 SVGAGI (reference sequence). V trimming: 3 bases; J trimming: 5 bases; junction bases outside the gene matches: 12. The CDR3 DNA is TGTGCCAGCAGTTATTCTCGACGGGGGGGATCTCACGAGCAGTACTTC. Its translation is CASSYSRRGGSHEQYF.

This clone appeared a single time. The CDR3 spells CASGVSGSTTGELFF. The CDR3 coding sequence is TGTGCCAGCGGAGTTAGCGGGAGTACCACCGGGGAGCTGTTTTTT. The chain has TRBV9 and TRBJ2-2; 9 nucleotides agree with TRBD2. This CDR3 region has 15 residues. V was clipped by 7 bases and J by 4 bases; unmatched bases: 8. CDR1 is SGDLS and CDR2 is YYNGEE in the germline V gene.

The chain combines TRBV9 with TRBJ1-5, with D perhaps TRBD1 (6 bases). V gave up 3 bases and J gave up 4 bases, with 11 bases separating them. This CDR3 spans 14 amino acids. Germline CDR1 SGDLS, CDR2 YYNGEE. CDR3 amino acids: CASSGGQPNQPQHF. The CDR3 DNA reads TGTGCCAGCAGCGGAGGACAGCCTAATCAGCCCCAGCATTTT.